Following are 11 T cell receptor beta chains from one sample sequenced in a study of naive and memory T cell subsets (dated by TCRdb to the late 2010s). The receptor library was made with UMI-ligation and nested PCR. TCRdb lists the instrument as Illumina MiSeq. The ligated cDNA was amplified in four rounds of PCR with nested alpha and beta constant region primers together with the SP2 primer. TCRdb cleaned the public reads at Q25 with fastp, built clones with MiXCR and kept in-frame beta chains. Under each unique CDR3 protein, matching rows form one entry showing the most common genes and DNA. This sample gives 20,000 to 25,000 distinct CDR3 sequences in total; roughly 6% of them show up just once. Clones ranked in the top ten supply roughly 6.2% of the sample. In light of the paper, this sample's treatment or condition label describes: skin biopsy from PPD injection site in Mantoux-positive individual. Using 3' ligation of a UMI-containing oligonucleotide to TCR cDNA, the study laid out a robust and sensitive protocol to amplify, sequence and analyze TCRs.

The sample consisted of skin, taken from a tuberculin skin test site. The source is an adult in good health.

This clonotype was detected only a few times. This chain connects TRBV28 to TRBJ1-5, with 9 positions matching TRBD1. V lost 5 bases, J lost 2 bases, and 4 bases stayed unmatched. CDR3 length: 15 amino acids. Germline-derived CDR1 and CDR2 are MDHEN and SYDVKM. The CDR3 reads CASSHRGLGNQPQHF. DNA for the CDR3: TGTGCCAGCAGTCACAGGGGGCTCGGCAATCAGCCCCAGCATTTT.

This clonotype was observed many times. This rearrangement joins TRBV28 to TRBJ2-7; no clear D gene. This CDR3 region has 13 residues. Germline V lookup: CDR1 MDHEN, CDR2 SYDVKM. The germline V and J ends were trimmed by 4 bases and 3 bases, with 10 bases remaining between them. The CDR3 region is CASSYLRLYEQYF. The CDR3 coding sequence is TGTGCCAGCAGTTACCTGCGTCTCTACGAGCAGTACTTC.

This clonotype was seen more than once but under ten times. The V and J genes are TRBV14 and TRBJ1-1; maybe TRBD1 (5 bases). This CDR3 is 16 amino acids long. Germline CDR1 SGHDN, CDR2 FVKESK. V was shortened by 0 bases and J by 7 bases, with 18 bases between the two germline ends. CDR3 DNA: TGTGCCAGCAGCCAAGATAGCGGGATCGGAAGGGGTGAAGCTTTCTTT. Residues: CASSQDSGIGRGEAFF.

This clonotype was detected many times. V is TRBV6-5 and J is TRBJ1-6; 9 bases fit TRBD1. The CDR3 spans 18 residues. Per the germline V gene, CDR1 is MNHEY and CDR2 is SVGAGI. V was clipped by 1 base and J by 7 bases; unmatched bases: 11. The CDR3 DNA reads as TGTGCCAGCAGTTACTACCTCAGGACAGGGGTGGGGAATTCACCCCTCCACTTT. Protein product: CASSYYLRTGVGNSPLHF.

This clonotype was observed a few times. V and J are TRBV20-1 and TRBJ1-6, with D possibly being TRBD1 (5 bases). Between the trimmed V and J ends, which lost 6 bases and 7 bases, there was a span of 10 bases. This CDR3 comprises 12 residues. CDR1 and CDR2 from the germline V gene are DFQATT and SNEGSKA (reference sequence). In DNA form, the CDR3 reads TGCAGTGCCAGGGCCCCGAATTCACCCCTCCACTTT. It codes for CSARAPNSPLHF.

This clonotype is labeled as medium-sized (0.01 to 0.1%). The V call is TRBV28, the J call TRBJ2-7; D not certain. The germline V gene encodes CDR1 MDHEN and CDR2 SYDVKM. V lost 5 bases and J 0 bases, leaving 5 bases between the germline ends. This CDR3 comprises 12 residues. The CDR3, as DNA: TGTGCCAGCAGTCTAAGCTCCTACGAGCAGTACTTC. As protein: CASSLSSYEQYF.

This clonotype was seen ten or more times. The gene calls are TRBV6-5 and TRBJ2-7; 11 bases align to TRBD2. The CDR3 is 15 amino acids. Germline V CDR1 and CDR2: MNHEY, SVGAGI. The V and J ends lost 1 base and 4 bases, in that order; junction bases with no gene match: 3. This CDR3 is CASSYWTSGSYEQYF. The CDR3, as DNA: TGTGCCAGCAGTTACTGGACTAGCGGGTCGTACGAGCAGTACTTC.

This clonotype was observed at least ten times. In nucleotides, the CDR3 is TGCGCCAGCAGCCAAGAAACAATCCTTACCTACGAGCAGTACTTC. This sequence encodes CASSQETILTYEQYF. This chain uses TRBV4-1 with TRBJ2-7, with D hard to call. V lost 0 bases and J 2 bases, leaving 11 bases between the germline ends. The CDR3 runs to 15 residues. CDR1 is MGHRA, CDR2 YSYEKL, per germline.

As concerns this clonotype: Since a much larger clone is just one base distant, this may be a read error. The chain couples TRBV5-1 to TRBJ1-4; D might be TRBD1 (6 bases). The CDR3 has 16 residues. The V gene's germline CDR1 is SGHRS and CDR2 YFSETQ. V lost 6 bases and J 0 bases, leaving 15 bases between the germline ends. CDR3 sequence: CASIRQAPATNEKLFF. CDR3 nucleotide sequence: TGCGCCAGCATCCGACAGGCCCCCGCAACTAATGAAAAACTGTTTTTT.

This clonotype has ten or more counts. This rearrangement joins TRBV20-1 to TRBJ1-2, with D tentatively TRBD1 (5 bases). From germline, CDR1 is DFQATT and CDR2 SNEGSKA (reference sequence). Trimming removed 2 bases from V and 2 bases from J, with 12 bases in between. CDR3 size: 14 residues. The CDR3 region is CSARKRDRNYGYTF. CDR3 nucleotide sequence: TGCAGTGCTAGAAAGCGCGACAGAAACTATGGCTACACCTTC.

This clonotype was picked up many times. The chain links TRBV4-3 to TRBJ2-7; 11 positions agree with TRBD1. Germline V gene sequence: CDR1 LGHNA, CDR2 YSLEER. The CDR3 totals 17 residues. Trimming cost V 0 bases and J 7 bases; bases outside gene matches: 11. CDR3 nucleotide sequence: TGCGCCAGCAGCCAAGACGTTCCAGGACAGGGGGCTGAGGAGCAGTACTTC. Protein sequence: CASSQDVPGQGAEEQYF.